Listed here are 5 T cell receptor beta chains from one sample, sequenced in a study of OX40 agonist ivuxolimab in advanced cancers. Measured with immunoSEQ multiplex PCR; TCRdb has only the in-frame clones, and not every one. The sample comprises about 67,000 clones, 70% to 90% of which are singletons, and roughly 0.69% rests with the top ten. The sample here was CD4+ or CD8+ T cells sorted from blood, taken in a trial of the OX40 agonist ivuxolimab. These receptors all stem from an adult with an advanced solid tumor such as melanoma, head and neck, liver or kidney cancer.

The chain combines TRBV7-9 with TRBJ2-5; D gene unclear. V was trimmed by 1 base and J by 4 bases, leaving 7 bases between them. Germline V CDR1 and CDR2: SEHNR, FQNEAQ (reference sequence). The CDR3 covers 13 residues. CDR3 amino acids: CASSLEVSETQYF. CDR3 sequence (DNA): TGTGCCAGCAGCTTAGAAGTTTCAGAGACCCAGTACTTC.

The chain carries TRBV7-9 and TRBJ1-2; a possible D gene is TRBD1 (5 bases). Between the trimmed V and J ends, which lost 2 bases and 5 bases, there was a span of 12 bases. In germline, CDR1 is SEHNR, CDR2 FQNEAQ (reference sequence). The CDR3 is 14 residues long. CDR3 protein: CASSLRTEGYGYTF. The DNA of the CDR3 is TGTGCCAGCAGCTTACGCACAGAGGGGTATGGCTACACCTTC.

The rearrangement uses TRBV7-3 and TRBJ2-3; 8 nucleotides match TRBD1. With 6 bases clipped from V and 2 bases from J, the junction kept 4 bases outside the gene matches. CDR3 length: 14 amino acids. CDR1 and CDR2 from the germline V gene are SGHTA and FQGTGA. The CDR3 reads CASSDRGFTDTQYF. In DNA form, the CDR3 reads TGTGCCAGCAGTGACAGGGGATTCACAGATACGCAGTATTTT.

The V and J genes are TRBV7-9 and TRBJ1-6; 7 bases map to TRBD1. Germline trimming cut 0 bases from V and 8 bases from J; bases unmatched to any gene: 4. The germline V gene has CDR1 SEHNR and CDR2 FQNEAQ (reference sequence). This CDR3 comprises 15 residues. The CDR3 protein is CASSLADRAYSPLHF. Here the CDR3 DNA reads TGTGCCAGCAGCTTAGCAGACAGGGCCTATTCACCCCTCCACTTT.

This clone came up a few times. This chain uses TRBV7-2 with TRBJ2-7; 14 bases are shared with TRBD2. The CDR3 runs to 16 residues. Looked up from germline, CDR1 is SGHTA and CDR2 is FQGNSA. After removal of 4 bases from V and 6 bases from J, the junction contained 8 bases not matched to a gene. CDR3 in amino acids: CASSSSGTSGGSEQYF. The DNA for the CDR3 is TGTGCCAGCAGCTCTTCCGGGACTAGCGGGGGCAGCGAGCAGTACTTC.